Listed below are T cell receptor beta chains from one sample, sequenced in a study of blood T cell repertoires in COVID-19. Generated by immunoSEQ multiplex PCR, the TCRdb table keeps only in-frame clones and is missing some. The data show approximately 75,000 clones, with 86% seen just once and about 5.7% held by the top ten. Sequencing was carried out using peripheral blood. The receptors originated from a man at least 80 years old with COVID-19, enrolled during active disease. Both conserved end residues are part of each CDR3. A D gene is named only where the DNA matches it firmly. Only some rows state a clone size, as once, few, many or a class for expanded clones.

>TRBJ2-1|TRBV7-8|.|once
CASSRGPEREQFF
TGTGCCAGCAGCCGGGGGCCGGAACGGGAGCAGTTCTTC
>TRBJ1-1|TRBV10-2|TRBD1|few
CASNLQGDTEAFF
TGCGCCAGCAACCTACAGGGGGACACTGAAGCTTTCTTT
>TRBJ1-2|TRBV6-6|.|.
CASSPSGANYGYTF
TGTGCCAGCAGTCCCTCAGGGGCTAACTATGGCTACACCTTC
>TRBJ2-7|TRBV20-1|.|.
CSASNPSSNEQYF
TGCAGTGCTAGTAATCCTAGCTCCAACGAGCAGTACTTC
>TRBJ2-5|TRBV4-3|.|once
CASSQDIRYQETQYF
TGCGCCAGCAGCCAAGATATCCGTTACCAAGAGACCCAGTACTTC
>TRBJ2-1|TRBV7-9|.|.
CASSLRDIEEQFF
TGTGCCAGCAGCTTAAGGGACATCGAGGAGCAGTTCTTC
>TRBJ2-7|TRBV29-1|TRBD1|.
CSANGQGSYEQYF
TGCAGCGCCAACGGACAGGGCTCCTACGAGCAGTACTTC
>TRBJ1-1|TRBV11-3|.|.
CASSLGGRERAFF
TGTGCCAGCAGCCTAGGGGGTCGGGAAAGAGCTTTCTTT
>TRBJ2-3|TRBV10-1|TRBD2|.
CASSAASGGSTDTQYF
TGCGCCAGCAGTGCTGCTAGCGGGGGGTCCACAGATACGCAGTATTTT
>TRBJ1-1|TRBV18|TRBD1|.
CASSRRQGGNTEAFF
TGTGCCAGCTCACGGAGACAGGGGGGGAACACTGAAGCTTTCTTT
>TRBJ1-1|TRBV20-1|TRBD1|.
CSPTQGETFF
TGCAGTCCAACACAGGGGGAAACTTTCTTT
>TRBJ2-5|TRBV3-1/TRBV3-2|TRBD1|.
CASRGTGGQETQYF
TGTGCCAGCAGGGGGACAGGGGGCCAAGAGACCCAGTACTTC
>TRBJ2-2|TRBV6-1|.|.
CASSEASRGNTGELFF
TGTGCCAGCAGTGAAGCCTCCAGGGGAAACACCGGGGAGCTGTTTTTT
>TRBJ2-7|TRBV5-6|.|.
CASSSRRRAYEQYF
TGTGCCAGCAGCTCCCGTCGCAGGGCCTACGAGCAGTACTTC
>TRBJ1-2|TRBV28|TRBD1|.
CASSLQGANGYTF
TGTGCCAGCAGTTTACAGGGGGCGAATGGCTACACCTTC
>TRBJ2-7|TRBV29-1|.|.
CSVKQDTNSYEQYF
TGCAGCGTGAAACAGGATACCAACTCCTACGAGCAGTACTTC
>TRBJ1-1|TRBV28|.|.
CASSIYRERNTEAFF
TGTGCCAGCAGCATATACAGGGAGAGGAACACTGAAGCTTTCTTT
>TRBJ2-7|TRBV28|.|.
CASSPSLNRDYEQYF
TGTGCCAGCAGTCCCTCTTTAAATCGAGACTACGAGCAGTACTTC
>TRBJ2-5|TRBV5-1|TRBD2|.
CASSRRSGANQETQYF
TGCGCCAGCAGCCGGAGGAGCGGGGCCAACCAAGAGACCCAGTACTTC
>TRBJ1-5|TRBV7-2|TRBD1|.
CASSIRTGEDQPQHF
TGTGCCAGCAGCATTCGGACAGGGGAAGATCAGCCCCAGCATTTT
>TRBJ1-4|TRBV2|.|.
CASSVLQGNEKLFF
TGTGCCAGCAGTGTGTTACAGGGTAATGAAAAACTGTTTTTT
>TRBJ1-1|TRBV5-5|TRBD1|once
CASSLLSLTRRGLRTEAFF
TGTGCCAGCAGCTTGCTCAGCTTGACGAGAAGGGGGCTGAGGACTGAAGCTTTCTTT
>TRBJ2-7|TRBV10-1|.|.
CASNQKQYF
TGCGCCAGCAACCAGAAGCAGTACTTC
>TRBJ2-7|TRBV6-5|TRBD2|.
CASSLWGGAYEQYF
TGTGCCAGCAGCCTTTGGGGGGGGGCCTACGAGCAGTACTTC
>TRBJ2-7|TRBV7-8|TRBD1|.
CASSLALPGTGLSYEQYF
TGTGCCAGCAGCTTAGCCCTCCCCGGGACAGGGTTATCCTACGAGCAGTACTTC
>TRBJ2-3|TRBV7-2|TRBD2|few
CASSPGLAGATDTQYF
TGTGCCAGCAGCCCAGGACTAGCGGGGGCAACAGATACGCAGTATTTT
>TRBJ2-7|TRBV5-6|.|.
CASSLGSSYEQYF
TGTGCCAGCAGCTTGGGATCCAGCTACGAGCAGTACTTC
>TRBJ2-6|TRBV7-3|TRBD1|.
CASSLTGGFGANVLTF
TGTGCCAGCAGCTTGACAGGGGGATTTGGGGCCAACGTCCTGACTTTC
>TRBJ1-4|TRBV14|.|once
CASSQANIGKLFF
TGTGCCAGCAGCCAAGCGAACATTGGAAAACTGTTTTTT
>TRBJ1-1|TRBV4-2|.|.
CASSQDSQGGAFF
TGTGCCAGCAGCCAAGATTCTCAGGGAGGCGCTTTCTTT
>TRBJ1-3|TRBV18|.|.
CASSPPAGNTIYF
TGTGCCAGCTCACCGCCAGCTGGAAACACCATATATTTT
>TRBJ1-1|TRBV19|.|.
CASSSRQGITEAFF
TGTGCCAGTAGTTCCCGGCAGGGAATCACTGAAGCTTTCTTT
>TRBJ1-2|TRBV5-6|TRBD1|.
CASSLDGDRAYGYTF
TGTGCCAGCAGCTTGGATGGGGACAGGGCCTATGGCTACACCTTC
>TRBJ1-2|TRBV5-1|TRBD1|.
CASSSIGQGYGYTF
TGCGCCAGCAGCTCGATTGGACAGGGCTATGGCTACACCTTC
>TRBJ2-5|TRBV24-1|.|once
CATSDPTGQETQYF
TGTGCCACCAGTGATCCGACGGGGCAAGAGACCCAGTACTTC
>TRBJ1-2|TRBV4-3|.|.
CASSPQDSPYYGYTF
TGCGCCAGCAGCCCCCAGGACAGTCCTTATTATGGCTACACCTTC
>TRBJ2-7|TRBV3-1/TRBV3-2|.|.
CACRKGVEQYF
TGTGCCTGCAGGAAAGGGGTCGAGCAGTACTTC
>TRBJ1-4|TRBV15|TRBD1|.
CATNRGHTNEKLFF
TGTGCCACCAACAGGGGGCATACTAATGAAAAACTGTTTTTT
>TRBJ1-2|TRBV5-4|.|.
CASSADRRNGYTF
TGTGCCAGCAGCGCGGATCGGAGGAATGGCTACACCTTC
>TRBJ2-1|TRBV5-4|TRBD2|.
CASSLQGGSSYNEQFF
TGTGCCAGCAGCTTGCAAGGCGGGAGCTCCTACAATGAGCAGTTCTTC
>TRBJ1-1|TRBV6-2/TRBV6-3|.|few
CASSFPWSRQVSNTEAFF
TGTGCCAGCAGTTTCCCCTGGAGCCGACAGGTCTCGAACACTGAAGCTTTCTTT
>TRBJ2-5|TRBV18|TRBD1|.
CASSPRQGAGETQYF
TGTGCCAGCTCACCACGACAGGGGGCGGGAGAGACCCAGTACTTC
>TRBJ2-3|TRBV29-1|.|.
CSVTTGTDTQYF
TGCAGCGTGACTACAGGGACAGATACGCAGTATTTT
>TRBJ1-2|TRBV10-3|TRBD1|.
CAISPGQGFGGYTF
TGTGCCATCAGCCCGGGACAGGGTTTCGGCGGCTACACCTTC
>TRBJ1-3|TRBV15|TRBD1|.
CATSVWGTDSGNTIYF
TGTGCCACCAGCGTCTGGGGGACAGACTCTGGAAACACCATATATTTT
>TRBJ1-4|TRBV5-6|.|few
CASSLAGGYNEKLFF
TGTGCCAGCAGCTTGGCCGGCGGATATAATGAAAAACTGTTTTTT
>TRBJ1-1|TRBV20-1|.|once
CSASVYRGTEAFF
TGCAGTGCTAGTGTCTACCGGGGGACTGAAGCTTTCTTT
>TRBJ2-2|TRBV6-2/TRBV6-3|TRBD2|once
CASSLLAGGPAGELFF
TGTGCCAGCAGCCTACTAGCGGGGGGGCCAGCCGGGGAGCTGTTTTTT
>TRBJ1-4|TRBV19|TRBD1|.
CASSAVGGQGEKLFF
TGTGCCAGTAGTGCCGTCGGGGGACAGGGGGAAAAACTGTTTTTT
>TRBJ2-5|TRBV5-1|.|.
CASSVGRYSSETQYF
TGCGCCAGCAGCGTGGGGAGGTATAGTAGCGAGACCCAGTACTTC
>TRBJ2-7|TRBV27|TRBD2|.
CASSLIGLTGGEEQYF
TGTGCCAGCAGTCTAATAGGGTTGACTGGGGGGGAAGAGCAGTACTTC
>TRBJ1-6|TRBV27|.|.
CASSFENSPLHF
TGTGCCAGCAGTTTTGAGAATTCACCCCTCCACTTT
>TRBJ1-3|TRBV10-3|.|.
CATRAPSGNTIYF
TGTGCCACCAGGGCTCCATCTGGAAACACCATATATTTT
>TRBJ2-2|TRBV4-1|.|few
CASSHPTVNTGELFF
TGCGCCAGCAGCCATCCGACAGTAAACACCGGGGAGCTGTTTTTT